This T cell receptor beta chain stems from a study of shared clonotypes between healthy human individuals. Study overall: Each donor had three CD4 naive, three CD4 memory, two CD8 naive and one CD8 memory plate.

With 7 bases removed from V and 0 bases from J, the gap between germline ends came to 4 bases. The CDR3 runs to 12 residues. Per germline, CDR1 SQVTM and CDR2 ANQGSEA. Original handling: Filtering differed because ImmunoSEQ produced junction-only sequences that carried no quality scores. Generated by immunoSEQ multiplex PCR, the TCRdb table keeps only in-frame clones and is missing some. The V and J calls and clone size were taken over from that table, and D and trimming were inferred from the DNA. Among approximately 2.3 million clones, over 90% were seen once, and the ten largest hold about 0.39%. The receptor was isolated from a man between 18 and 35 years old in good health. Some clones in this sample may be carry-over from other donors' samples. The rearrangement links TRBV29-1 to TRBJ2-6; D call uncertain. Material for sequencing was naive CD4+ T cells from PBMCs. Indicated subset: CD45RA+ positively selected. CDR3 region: CSARSGANVLTF. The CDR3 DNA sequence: TGCAGCGCCCGCTCTGGGGCCAACGTCCTGACTTTC.